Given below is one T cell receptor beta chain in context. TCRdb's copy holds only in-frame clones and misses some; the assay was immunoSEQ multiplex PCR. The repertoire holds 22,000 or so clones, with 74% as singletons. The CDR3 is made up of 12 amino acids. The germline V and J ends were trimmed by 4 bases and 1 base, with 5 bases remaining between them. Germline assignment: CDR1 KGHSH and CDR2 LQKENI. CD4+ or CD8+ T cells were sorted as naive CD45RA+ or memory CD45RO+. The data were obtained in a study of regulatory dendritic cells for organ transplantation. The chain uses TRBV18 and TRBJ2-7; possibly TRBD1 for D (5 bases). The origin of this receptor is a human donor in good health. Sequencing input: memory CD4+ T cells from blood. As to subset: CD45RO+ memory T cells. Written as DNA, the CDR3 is TGTGCCAGCTCACGACAGTCCTACGAGCAGTACTTC. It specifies CASSRQSYEQYF.